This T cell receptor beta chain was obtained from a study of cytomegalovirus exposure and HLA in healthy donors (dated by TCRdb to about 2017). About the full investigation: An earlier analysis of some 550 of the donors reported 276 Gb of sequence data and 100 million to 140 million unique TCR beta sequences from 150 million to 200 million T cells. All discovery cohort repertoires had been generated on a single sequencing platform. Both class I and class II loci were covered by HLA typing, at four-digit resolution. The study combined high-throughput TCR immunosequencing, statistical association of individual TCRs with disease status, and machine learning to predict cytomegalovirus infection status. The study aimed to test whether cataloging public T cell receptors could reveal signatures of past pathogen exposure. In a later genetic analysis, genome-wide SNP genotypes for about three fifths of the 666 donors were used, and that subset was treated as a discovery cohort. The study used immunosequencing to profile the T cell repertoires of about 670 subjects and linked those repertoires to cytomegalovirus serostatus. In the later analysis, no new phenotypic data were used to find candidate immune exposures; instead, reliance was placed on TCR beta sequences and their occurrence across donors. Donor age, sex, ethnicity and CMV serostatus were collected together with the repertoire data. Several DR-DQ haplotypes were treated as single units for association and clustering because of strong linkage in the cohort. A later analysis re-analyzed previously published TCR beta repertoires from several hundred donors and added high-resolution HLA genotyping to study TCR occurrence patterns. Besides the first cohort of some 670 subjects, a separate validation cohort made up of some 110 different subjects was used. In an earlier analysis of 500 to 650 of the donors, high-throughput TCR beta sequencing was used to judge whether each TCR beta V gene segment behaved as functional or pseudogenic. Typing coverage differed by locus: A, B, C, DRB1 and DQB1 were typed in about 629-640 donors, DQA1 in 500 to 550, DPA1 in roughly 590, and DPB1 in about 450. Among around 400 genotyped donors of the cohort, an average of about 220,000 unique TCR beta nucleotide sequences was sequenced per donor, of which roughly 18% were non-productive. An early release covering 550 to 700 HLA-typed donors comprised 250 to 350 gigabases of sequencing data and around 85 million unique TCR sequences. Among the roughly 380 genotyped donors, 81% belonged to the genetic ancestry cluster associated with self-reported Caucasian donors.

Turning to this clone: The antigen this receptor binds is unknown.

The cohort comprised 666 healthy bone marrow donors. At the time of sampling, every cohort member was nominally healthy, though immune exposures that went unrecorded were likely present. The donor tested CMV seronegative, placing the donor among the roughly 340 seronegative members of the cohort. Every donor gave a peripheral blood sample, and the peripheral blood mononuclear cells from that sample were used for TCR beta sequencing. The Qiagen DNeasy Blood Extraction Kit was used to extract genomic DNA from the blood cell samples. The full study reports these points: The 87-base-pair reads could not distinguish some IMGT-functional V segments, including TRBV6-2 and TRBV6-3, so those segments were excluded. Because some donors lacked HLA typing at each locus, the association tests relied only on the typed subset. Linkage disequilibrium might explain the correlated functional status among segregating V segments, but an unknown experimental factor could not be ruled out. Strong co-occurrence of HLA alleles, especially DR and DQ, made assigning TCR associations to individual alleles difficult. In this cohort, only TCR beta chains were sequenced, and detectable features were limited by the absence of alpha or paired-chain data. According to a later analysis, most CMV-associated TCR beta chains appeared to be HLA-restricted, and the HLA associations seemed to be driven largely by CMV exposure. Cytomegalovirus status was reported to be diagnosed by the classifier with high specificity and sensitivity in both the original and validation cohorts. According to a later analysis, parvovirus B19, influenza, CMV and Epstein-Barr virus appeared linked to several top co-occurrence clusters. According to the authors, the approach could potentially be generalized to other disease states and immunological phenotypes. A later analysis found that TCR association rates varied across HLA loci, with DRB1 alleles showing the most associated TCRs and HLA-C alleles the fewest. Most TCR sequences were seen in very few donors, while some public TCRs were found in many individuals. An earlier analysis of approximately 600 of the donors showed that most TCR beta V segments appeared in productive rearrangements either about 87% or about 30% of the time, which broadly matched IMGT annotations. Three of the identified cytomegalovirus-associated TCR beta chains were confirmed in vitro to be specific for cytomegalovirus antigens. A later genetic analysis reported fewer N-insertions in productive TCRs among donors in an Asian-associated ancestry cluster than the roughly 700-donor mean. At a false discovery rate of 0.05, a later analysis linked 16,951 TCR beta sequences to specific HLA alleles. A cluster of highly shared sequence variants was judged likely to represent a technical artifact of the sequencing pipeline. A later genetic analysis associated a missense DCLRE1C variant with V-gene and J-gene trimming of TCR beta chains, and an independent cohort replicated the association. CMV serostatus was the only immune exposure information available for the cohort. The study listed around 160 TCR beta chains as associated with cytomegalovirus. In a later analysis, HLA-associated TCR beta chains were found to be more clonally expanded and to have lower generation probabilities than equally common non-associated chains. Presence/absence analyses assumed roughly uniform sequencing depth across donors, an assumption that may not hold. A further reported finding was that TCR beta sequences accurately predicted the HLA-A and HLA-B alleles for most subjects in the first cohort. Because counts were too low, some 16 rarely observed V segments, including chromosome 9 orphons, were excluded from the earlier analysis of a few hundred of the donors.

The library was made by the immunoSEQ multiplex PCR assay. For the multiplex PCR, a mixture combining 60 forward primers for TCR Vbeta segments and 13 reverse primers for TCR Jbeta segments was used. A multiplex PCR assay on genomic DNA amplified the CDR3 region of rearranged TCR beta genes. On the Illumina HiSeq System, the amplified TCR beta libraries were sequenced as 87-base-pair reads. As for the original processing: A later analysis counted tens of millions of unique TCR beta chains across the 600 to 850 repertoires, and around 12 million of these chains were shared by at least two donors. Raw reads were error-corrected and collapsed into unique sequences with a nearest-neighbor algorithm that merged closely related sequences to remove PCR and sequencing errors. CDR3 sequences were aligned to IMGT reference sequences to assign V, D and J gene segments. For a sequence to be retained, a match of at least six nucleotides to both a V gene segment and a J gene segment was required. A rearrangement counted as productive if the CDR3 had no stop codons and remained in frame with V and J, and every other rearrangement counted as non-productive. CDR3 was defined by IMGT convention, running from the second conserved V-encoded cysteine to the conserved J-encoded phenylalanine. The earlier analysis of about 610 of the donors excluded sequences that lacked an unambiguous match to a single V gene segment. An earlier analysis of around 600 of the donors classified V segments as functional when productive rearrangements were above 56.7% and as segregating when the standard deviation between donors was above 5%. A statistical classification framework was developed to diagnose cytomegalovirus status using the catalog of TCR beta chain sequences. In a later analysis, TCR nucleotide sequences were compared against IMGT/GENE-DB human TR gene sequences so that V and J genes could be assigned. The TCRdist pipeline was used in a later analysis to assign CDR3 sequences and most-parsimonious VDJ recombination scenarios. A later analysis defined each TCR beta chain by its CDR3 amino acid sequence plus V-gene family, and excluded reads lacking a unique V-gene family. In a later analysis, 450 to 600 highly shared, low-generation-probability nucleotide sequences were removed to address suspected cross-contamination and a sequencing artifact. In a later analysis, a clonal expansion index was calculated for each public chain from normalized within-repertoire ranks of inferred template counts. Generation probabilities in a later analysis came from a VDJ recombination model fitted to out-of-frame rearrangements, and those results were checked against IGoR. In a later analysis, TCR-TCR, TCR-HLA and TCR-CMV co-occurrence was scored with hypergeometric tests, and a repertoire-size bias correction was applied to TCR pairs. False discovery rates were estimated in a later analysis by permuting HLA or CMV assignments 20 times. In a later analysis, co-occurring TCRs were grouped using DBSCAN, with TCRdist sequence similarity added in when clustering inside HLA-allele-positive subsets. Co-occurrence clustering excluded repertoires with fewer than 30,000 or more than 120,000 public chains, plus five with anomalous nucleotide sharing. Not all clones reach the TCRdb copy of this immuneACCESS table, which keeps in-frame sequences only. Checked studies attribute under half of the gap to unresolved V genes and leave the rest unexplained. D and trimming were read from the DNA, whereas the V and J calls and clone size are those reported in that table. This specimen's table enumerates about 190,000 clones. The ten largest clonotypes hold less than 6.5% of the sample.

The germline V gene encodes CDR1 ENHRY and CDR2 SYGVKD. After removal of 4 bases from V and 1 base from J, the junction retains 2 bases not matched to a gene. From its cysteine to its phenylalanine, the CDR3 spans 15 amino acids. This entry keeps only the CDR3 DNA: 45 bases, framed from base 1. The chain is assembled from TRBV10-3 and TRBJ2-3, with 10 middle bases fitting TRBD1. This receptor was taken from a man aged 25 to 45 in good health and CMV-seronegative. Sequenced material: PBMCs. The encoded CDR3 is CAISGGTGGTDTQYF. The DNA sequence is TGTGCCATCAGTGGAGGGACAGGGGGCACAGATACGCAGTATTTT.